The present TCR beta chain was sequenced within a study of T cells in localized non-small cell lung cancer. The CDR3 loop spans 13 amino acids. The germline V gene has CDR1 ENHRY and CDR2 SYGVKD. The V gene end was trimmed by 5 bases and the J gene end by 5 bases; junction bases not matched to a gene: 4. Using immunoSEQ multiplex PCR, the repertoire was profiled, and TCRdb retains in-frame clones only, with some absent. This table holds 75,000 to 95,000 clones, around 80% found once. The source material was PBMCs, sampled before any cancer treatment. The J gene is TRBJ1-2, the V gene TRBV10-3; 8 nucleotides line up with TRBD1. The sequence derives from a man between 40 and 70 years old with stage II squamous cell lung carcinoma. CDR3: CAISLGQEYGYTF. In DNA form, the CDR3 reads TGTGCCATCAGTTTGGGACAGGAGTATGGCTACACCTTC.